Listed below are T cell receptor beta chains from one sample, sequenced in a study of cytomegalovirus exposure and HLA in healthy donors. Libraries were prepared by immunoSEQ multiplex PCR; TCRdb keeps only in-frame clonotypes and omits some of them. The table has approximately 120,000 clones, less than 70% seen once; the top ten hold about 5.7%. Specimen: PBMCs. The origin of the receptors is a woman aged 70-85 years in good health and CMV-seropositive. CDR3s include the opening cysteine and the closing phenylalanine or tryptophan. Fields, in order: D gene, V gene, clone size, J gene, CDR3 protein, CDR3 DNA. D genes are given only for firm matches. A clone size is listed for some rows: how often the clone was seen (once, few, many), or a class if it is expanded.

TRBD1	TRBV30	NA	TRBJ2-1	CAWSVGQGAYNEQFF	TGTGCCTGGAGTGTAGGTCAGGGGGCATACAATGAGCAGTTCTTC
NA	TRBV29-1	NA	TRBJ2-7	CSVDQGKTYEQYF	TGCAGCGTTGACCAGGGGAAAACCTACGAGCAGTACTTC
NA	TRBV5-1	NA	TRBJ1-3	CASSLGGGSGNTIYF	TGCGCCAGCAGCTTGGGCGGGGGCTCTGGAAACACCATATATTTT
NA	TRBV19	few	TRBJ2-2	CASSVTGSGTGELFF	TGTGCCAGTAGCGTCACAGGGTCGGGCACCGGGGAGCTGTTTTTT
NA	TRBV4-1	NA	TRBJ1-4	CASSQDEGAGEKLFF	TGCGCCAGCAGCCAAGATGAGGGCGCCGGAGAAAAACTGTTTTTT
TRBD2	TRBV4-3	NA	TRBJ2-1	CASSQDDPFMAGGYNEQFF	TGCGCCAGCAGCCAAGATGATCCGTTCATGGCGGGGGGTTACAATGAGCAGTTCTTC
NA	TRBV18	NA	TRBJ1-1	CASSPVQGNTEAFF	TGTGCCAGCTCACCAGTACAGGGGAACACTGAAGCTTTCTTT
NA	TRBV7-6	NA	TRBJ1-6	CASSLGAAGPLNSPLHF	TGTGCCAGCAGCTTAGGTGCAGCAGGGCCCCTAAATTCACCCCTCCACTTT
NA	TRBV30	NA	TRBJ1-2	CAWNPRGGGLHTF	TGTGCCTGGAATCCACGGGGAGGCGGTCTCCACACCTTC
TRBD1	TRBV2	few	TRBJ1-6	CASSSQGDNSPLHF	TGTGCCAGCTCGTCACAGGGGGATAATTCACCCCTCCACTTT
TRBD2	TRBV6-5	NA	TRBJ2-1	CASSQTSGGADEQFF	TGTGCCAGCAGCCAGACTAGCGGGGGGGCCGATGAGCAGTTCTTC
TRBD1	TRBV30	NA	TRBJ1-2	CAWQGDRVGYTF	TGTGCCTGGCAAGGGGACAGGGTTGGCTACACCTTC
NA	TRBV7-9	few	TRBJ2-7	CASSSLLRRRGSPYEQYF	TGTGCCAGCAGCTCCTTACTACGGCGCCGTGGTAGTCCCTACGAGCAGTACTTC
TRBD1	TRBV19	few	TRBJ2-7	CASSRDRGSYEQYF	TGTGCCAGTAGTAGAGACAGGGGGTCCTACGAGCAGTACTTC
NA	TRBV5-4	NA	TRBJ2-1	CASSLAGSTNWNEQFF	TGTGCCAGCAGCTTGGCCGGGTCGACCAACTGGAATGAGCAGTTCTTC
NA	TRBV27	NA	TRBJ2-3	CASSLDRVSPLHF	TGTGCCAGCAGTTTAGATCGCGTTAGCCCCCTTCATTTT
NA	TRBV19	few	TRBJ2-1	CASSPRGARGNNEQFF	TGTGCCAGTAGTCCTCGGGGAGCTCGCGGGAACAATGAGCAGTTCTTC
TRBD1	TRBV7-3	NA	TRBJ1-2	CASSSGQGYGYTF	TGTGCCAGCAGCTCGGGACAGGGGTATGGCTACACCTTC
TRBD1	TRBV6-5	NA	TRBJ2-3	CASSSLNSGGKAQYF	TGTGCCAGCAGTTCCTTAAACTCAGGGGGCAAGGCGCAGTATTTT
TRBD1	TRBV5-6	once	TRBJ1-1	CASSSTGGTEAFF	TGTGCCAGCAGCTCTACAGGGGGCACTGAAGCTTTCTTT
TRBD1	TRBV28	NA	TRBJ1-1	CASIASTGLKAFF	TGTGCCAGCATAGCCTCGACAGGGCTTAAAGCTTTCTTT
TRBD1	TRBV6-5	NA	TRBJ1-2	CATRQGYGYTF	TGTGCCACCCGACAGGGTTATGGCTACACCTTC
NA	TRBV25-1	NA	TRBJ1-2	CASSKDSIRGYPF	TGTGCCAGCTCTAAGGACAGCATTCGTGGCTACCCCTTC
TRBD1	TRBV30	NA	TRBJ1-2	CAWSVGTGNYGYTF	TGTGCCTGGAGTGTCGGGACAGGGAACTATGGCTACACCTTC
NA	TRBV5-4	once	TRBJ2-7	CASSLTGHEQYF	TGTGCCAGCAGCTTGACAGGGCACGAGCAGTACTTC
NA	TRBV30	NA	TRBJ1-3	CAWSVSTIYF	TGTGCCTGGAGTGTCAGCACCATATATTTT
TRBD2	TRBV6-5	few	TRBJ2-1	CASSRTSGDYNEQFF	TGTGCCAGCAGTCGGACTAGCGGGGACTACAATGAGCAGTTCTTC
NA	TRBV15	NA	TRBJ2-1	CATSRVGASYNEQFF	TGTGCCACCAGCAGAGTTGGGGCCTCCTACAATGAGCAGTTCTTC
NA	TRBV6-5	NA	TRBJ2-5	CASSYFGGNNQETQYF	TGTGCCAGCAGTTACTTTGGGGGGAACAATCAAGAGACCCAGTACTTC